Listed below are T cell receptor beta chains from one sample, sequenced in a study of glioma-infiltrating T cells. TCRdb analysed the multiplex PCR reads with MiXCR anew, one entry per CDR3 protein. The profile shows tens of thousands of distinct CDR3 sequences, approximately 39% of them singletons. Material for sequencing was glioma tissue, nonneoplastic brain tissue, or PBMCs (not recorded which). The origin of the receptors is a human donor with low-grade glioma or glioblastoma, undergoing nonglioma brain surgery, or in good health (not recorded which). CDR3s include the opening cysteine and the closing phenylalanine or tryptophan. D genes are given only for firm matches. The size entry is marked missing in some rows and otherwise reads once, few, many or a size class.

v_call	d_call	j_call	clone_size	cdr3_nt	cdr3_aa
TRBV20-1	TRBD1	TRBJ1-6	many	TGCAGTGCTAGAGATTTAACCAGGGGGCTTGATTCACCCCTCCACTTT	CSARDLTRGLDSPLHF
TRBV7-6	NA	TRBJ2-5	NA	TGTGCCAGCAGCCTCCCTCAGGGTATGGAGACCCAGTACTTC	CASSLPQGMETQYF
TRBV11-2	TRBD1	TRBJ2-6	many	TGTGCCAGCAGCCCCCACAGGGGTTCTGGGGCCAACGTCCTGACTTTC	CASSPHRGSGANVLTF
TRBV7-3	TRBD1	TRBJ1-6	NA	TGTGCCAGCAGAGAAGGGACAGATAATTCACCCCTCCACTTT	CASREGTDNSPLHF
TRBV14	NA	TRBJ2-1	many	TGTGCCAGCAGCCCAGGGGGGCTCGTCTTCAATGAGCAGTTCTTC	CASSPGGLVFNEQFF
TRBV5-1	NA	TRBJ1-5	many	TGCGCCAGCAGCGCGGGACCGGGGATCAATCAGCCCCAGCATTTT	CASSAGPGINQPQHF
TRBV20-1	NA	TRBJ2-5	NA	TGCAGTGCTAGCGGGGGGGACAGGGAAGGGGAGACCCAGTACTTC	CSASGGDREGETQYF
TRBV19	NA	TRBJ2-1	few	TGTGCCAGTAGTATAGATGGGGGGGGGCGACCCAATGAGCAGTTCTTC	CASSIDGGGRPNEQFF
TRBV6-2/TRBV6-3	NA	TRBJ2-4	NA	TGTGTTAGCAGTGGTTCGGGTTTAACCAAAAACATTCAGTACTTC	CVSSGSGLTKNIQYF
TRBV4-1	TRBD1	TRBJ1-3	many	TGCGCCAGCAGCCCCGCACCGGGACAGAGTTTCTCTGGAAACACCATATATTTT	CASSPAPGQSFSGNTIYF
TRBV7-2	NA	TRBJ1-5	many	TGTGCCAGCACCTCGAGCAGCCATCAGCCCCAGCATTTT	CASTSSSHQPQHF